The sequence of this T cell receptor beta chain was determined in a study of blood T cell repertoires in COVID-19. Study at large: Both acute and convalescent COVID-19 samples were obtained from the United States, Italy and Spain.

Original processing notes: Reference gene primer amplification gave nucleated cell count estimates. Profiled with immunoSEQ multiplex PCR; TCRdb holds only in-frame clones, not every one. The DNA was the basis for D and trimming; V, J and clone size are from that table. Among 200,000 to 250,000 clones listed, 80% to 90% were seen once. Residents of about two dozen US areas, aged roughly 18 to 89 years, made up the participants. Categorization into cohorts depended on clinical history that participants reported. From germline, CDR1 is SGDLS and CDR2 YYNGEE. Between the trimmed V and J ends, which lost 3 bases and 4 bases, there was a span of 8 bases. The CDR3 extends over 12 amino acids.

This TCR came from a man aged 40-49 years who had recovered from COVID-19. The rearrangement joins TRBV9 to TRBJ2-7; D gene ambiguous. Material for sequencing was PBMCs or T cells enriched from blood (not recorded which). CDR3 bases: TGTGCCAGCAGCGCAAACGGGTACGAGCAGTACTTC. Its translation: CASSANGYEQYF.